This T cell receptor beta chain appears in the sequencing data of a study of PD-1 blockade in mismatch repair-deficient tumors. Here immunoSEQ multiplex PCR was the method, and the copy in TCRdb shows in-frame clones only, minus some. The table includes some 130,000 clones, about 88% detected once. The germline V gene has CDR1 ENHRY and CDR2 SYGVKD. The CDR3 is made up of 15 amino acids. Deletions cut 6 bases from V and 1 base from J, with 16 bases between. The TCR comes from an adult with mismatch repair-deficient cancer. The chain carries TRBV10-3 and TRBJ2-7; D gene uncertain. This sample comprised peripheral blood, obtained approximately 72 weeks after starting pembrolizumab. The CDR3 loop reads CAIRKEVLGSYEQYF. CDR3 in DNA: TGTGCCATCAGGAAAGAGGTTCTTGGGTCCTACGAGCAGTACTTC.